The T cell receptor (beta chain) under discussion was sequenced for a study of cytomegalovirus exposure and HLA in healthy donors. About the research overall: Ancestry clustering placed about 80% of approximately 370 genotyped donors in the Caucasian-associated cluster. Broader study findings: Later work showed greater clonal expansion in HLA-associated TCR beta chains than in equally common others. Across donors, most TCRs were seen rarely, yet some public ones were widespread.

Healthy donors of bone marrow made up the group. Germline-derived CDR1 and CDR2 are SEHNR and FQNEAQ (reference sequence). The CDR3 spans 12 residues. The V end lost 5 bases, the J end lost 3 bases, and 8 bases lay between the germline ends. It was with 60 Vbeta and 13 Jbeta primers that the PCR ran. The data were produced by immunoSEQ multiplex PCR, yet TCRdb's version contains in-frame clones alone and is incomplete. The sample gives about 92,000 clones, 69% of which show up once; under 3% is in the top ten. Points on this clone: The antigen remains undetermined.

Sequencing input: PBMCs. The source is a man over 45 in good health and CMV-seronegative. The chain is built from TRBV7-9 and TRBJ2-7; D is uncertain. In nucleotides, the CDR3 is TGTGCCAGCAGCCAAGCAGGCTACGAGCAGTACTTC. Translating gives CASSQAGYEQYF. Looking up the rest from reference TRBV7-9 and TRBJ2-7 gives the full variable domain: DTGVSQNPRHKITKRGQNVTFRCDPISEHNRLYWYRQTLGQGPEFLTYFQNEAQLEKSRLLSDRFSAERPKGSFSTLEIQRTEQGDSAMYLCASSQAGYEQYFGPGTRLTVT.